The rows below give T cell receptor beta chains drawn from one sample of a study of control samples from healthy donors and cancer patients. Assay used: immunoSEQ multiplex PCR; TCRdb lists only in-frame clones, some missing. This table has roughly 86,000 clones, roughly nine tenths appearing once. Sequenced sample: blood. The source of these receptors is a woman aged 18 to 35 in good health. Both conserved end residues are part of each CDR3. A D gene is named only where the DNA matches it firmly.

- | TRBJ1-2 | TRBV20-1 | CSARSLSGYTF
- | TRBJ2-3 | TRBV7-3 | CASSLGGHDTQYF
- | TRBJ1-3 | TRBV4-1 | CASSQASHSGNTIYF
- | TRBJ1-1 | TRBV9 | CATRPHGGVGTEAFF
- | TRBJ2-7 | TRBV3-1/TRBV3-2 | CASTHGTYEQYF
- | TRBJ2-5 | TRBV2 | CATYTGLRETQYF
- | TRBJ2-1 | TRBV6-1 | CASSEALSPYNEQFF
- | TRBJ1-1 | TRBV2 | CASRGGTRVEAFF
- | TRBJ2-6 | TRBV7-3 | CASSLQGTGANVLTF
TRBD2 | TRBJ2-1 | TRBV5-1 | CASSLGLVRAGEQFF
TRBD2 | TRBJ2-5 | TRBV5-6 | CASSPNNLGLAGVPETQYF
- | TRBJ2-2 | TRBV15 | CATSRDRGTGELFF
- | TRBJ1-2 | TRBV5-1 | CASSQLLTDTLNYGYTF
- | TRBJ1-2 | TRBV19 | CASGRGGNYGYTF
- | TRBJ2-1 | TRBV3-1/TRBV3-2 | CASSQRGTVDNEQFF
TRBD1 | TRBJ1-1 | TRBV18 | CASSPRQGEAFF
- | TRBJ2-1 | TRBV11-2 | CASSSKYNEQFF
TRBD1 | TRBJ1-1 | TRBV19 | CASSQGGTEAFF
- | TRBJ1-5 | TRBV27 | CASSLSLESGQPQHF
- | TRBJ2-7 | TRBV18 | CASSPPGDAIQYF
- | TRBJ2-1 | TRBV6-2/TRBV6-3 | CASSPHGPTGYNEQFF
- | TRBJ2-7 | TRBV15 | CATSRDGGGGSYEQYF
- | TRBJ1-4 | TRBV23-1 | CADRPPGTNEKLFF
TRBD1 | TRBJ1-2 | TRBV9 | CASSDPGQGLRGYTF
- | TRBJ2-7 | TRBV19 | CASSSSGGSDEQYF
TRBD1 | TRBJ2-1 | TRBV7-6 | CASSLRTGDYRNEQFF
- | TRBJ1-2 | TRBV18 | CASSPLGDNYGYTF
- | TRBJ1-5 | TRBV19 | CASRNYRDTNQPQHF
- | TRBJ1-1 | TRBV2 | CASRNLQGPSEAFF
TRBD1 | TRBJ2-2 | TRBV25-1 | CASSYTGTGKVGELFF
TRBD2 | TRBJ2-1 | TRBV4-1 | CASSRTLGLPGDEQFF
- | TRBJ1-6 | TRBV20-1 | CSARSQAPLHF
- | TRBJ1-2 | TRBV28 | CASGPRGEGYYGYTF
- | TRBJ2-1 | TRBV6-5 | CASTAMSGNEQFF
- | TRBJ2-3 | TRBV19 | CASQDLHDTQYF
- | TRBJ2-7 | TRBV7-9 | CASSELGGKANQF
TRBD2 | TRBJ2-3 | TRBV3-1/TRBV3-2 | CASSQVLGLAGGIGTDTQYF